The 21 T cell receptor beta chains below were found in one sample sequenced in a study of control samples from healthy donors and cancer patients. Method: immunoSEQ multiplex PCR; TCRdb's copy keeps in-frame clones and lacks some. The data contain under 150,000 clones, around 89% of them singletons. The material sequenced was blood. The source is a man aged 35-49 years in good health.

The chain employs TRBV5-1 and TRBJ2-5, with 15 bases fitting TRBD2. The length of the CDR3 is 18 residues. CDR1 SGHRS and CDR2 YFSETQ come from the germline V gene. Trimming took 3 bases from V and 5 from J; bases not matched to a gene: 11. The CDR3 DNA follows: TGCGCCAGCAGCTCCGGGACTAGCGGGGGGTTCGTCGGGGAGACCCAGTACTTC. Residues: CASSSGTSGGFVGETQYF.

This rearrangement joins TRBV5-1 to TRBJ2-5; D is possibly TRBD1 or TRBD2 (5 bases each). CDR3 length equals 16 residues. Germline loops: CDR1 SGHRS, CDR2 YFSETQ. V was shortened by 0 bases and J by 5 bases, with 17 bases between the two germline ends. As DNA, the CDR3 is TGCGCCAGCAGCTTGGCAAGGGGCAGGGAGTATGAGACCCAGTACTTC. Amino acids: CASSLARGREYETQYF.

V and J are TRBV5-4 and TRBJ2-3; D might be TRBD1 (5 bases). The V gene lost 9 bases and the J gene lost 4 bases, with 21 bases spanning the gap. The germline V gene encodes CDR1 SGHNT and CDR2 YYREEE (reference sequence). CDR3 size: 15 residues. DNA of the CDR3: TGTGCCACCTCTGGTGGGGCCCAACGTGCAGATACGCAGTATTTT. Residues: CATSGGAQRADTQYF.

This chain links TRBV6-2 or TRBV6-3 with TRBJ2-1; 9 bases are shared with TRBD2. The CDR3 runs 17 residues. V trimming: 0 bases; J trimming: 0 bases; junction bases outside the gene matches: 3. CDR1 and CDR2 (germline): MNHEY, SVGEGT. The CDR3 sequence: CASSYSSGGSSYNEQFF. The CDR3 bases are TGTGCCAGCAGTTACTCGAGCGGGGGGAGCTCCTACAATGAGCAGTTCTTC.

V is TRBV2 and J is TRBJ1-3; D is unresolved. This CDR3 spans 15 amino acids. V dropped 3 bases and J dropped 0 bases, with 9 bases sitting between them. Per germline, CDR1 SNHLY and CDR2 FYNNEI. DNA of the CDR3: TGTGCCAGCAGTGATCTGCGATCCTCTGGAAACACCATATATTTT. Protein product: CASSDLRSSGNTIYF.

This clone was seen a single time. This chain links TRBV25-1 with TRBJ1-2, with a weak D call TRBD1 (6 bases). CDR3 length: 15 amino acids. The germline V gene encodes CDR1 MGHDK and CDR2 SYGVNS. V lost 5 bases and J lost 6, with 19 bases in between. The DNA of the CDR3 is TGTGCCAGCAGTCCCTTAAACACAGGGTCCGATGGCTACACCTTC. Its protein product is CASSPLNTGSDGYTF.

The chain links TRBV5-1 to TRBJ1-3, with a possible D match to TRBD1 (5 bases). Germline V gene sequence: CDR1 SGHRS, CDR2 YFSETQ. With 0 bases removed from V and 4 bases from J, the gap between germline ends came to 17 bases. This CDR3 comprises 17 residues. The CDR3 reads CASSLGSGPSWGNTIYF. CDR3 coding DNA: TGCGCCAGCAGCTTGGGGTCAGGGCCGAGTTGGGGAAACACCATATATTTT.

The rearrangement joins TRBV27 to TRBJ2-7; TRBD1 is a possible D gene (6 bases). Germline CDR1 reads MNHEY; CDR2 reads SMNVEV (reference sequence). V lost 7 bases and J 4 bases, leaving 20 bases between the germline ends. This CDR3 has 15 amino acids. In DNA form, the CDR3 reads TGTGCCAGCACCGAAATGGGGACAAATAGTTACGAGCAGTACTTC. It codes for CASTEMGTNSYEQYF.

This clone was detected only a few times. The V and J genes are TRBV24-1 and TRBJ2-6; TRBD1 aligns across 7 bases. V lost 4 bases, J lost 3 bases, and 2 bases stayed unmatched. The CDR3 consists of 15 residues. Per the germline V gene, CDR1 is KGHDR and CDR2 is SFDVKD. CDR3 loop: CATSDDRVGANVLTF. The CDR3 DNA reads TGTGCCACCAGTGACGACAGGGTTGGGGCCAACGTCCTGACTTTC.

For the CDR3, the DNA is TGTGCCAGCAGCAGACAGGGGGTAGGTGTTAGCTACGAGCAGTACTTC. Translated, it gives CASSRQGVGVSYEQYF. The chain joins TRBV25-1 to TRBJ2-7; 9 bases fit TRBD1. J gave up 3 bases and V 6 bases, and 12 bases lay outside the gene matches. The CDR3 totals 16 residues. Germline V gene sequence: CDR1 MGHDK, CDR2 SYGVNS.

The V call is TRBV11-2, the J call TRBJ1-1; D gene uncertain. The CDR3 runs to 18 residues. V dropped 8 bases and J dropped 1 base, with 26 bases sitting between them. CDR1 is SGHAT and CDR2 is FQNNGV in the germline V gene. The CDR3 sequence: CASDLGFGRRLKNTEAFF. The DNA of the CDR3 is TGTGCCAGCGACTTGGGCTTTGGCAGGCGCCTTAAGAACACTGAAGCTTTCTTT.

The chain is built from TRBV2 and TRBJ1-5; TRBD1 matches 8 bases. This CDR3 is 14 amino acids long. Germline V lookup: CDR1 SNHLY, CDR2 FYNNEI. V gave up 3 bases and J gave up 5 bases; unmatched junction bases: 3. As DNA, the CDR3 is TGTGCCAGCAGTGAGTCAGGGGGCCATCAGCCCCAGCATTTT. Its translation: CASSESGGHQPQHF.

The J gene is TRBJ1-6, the V gene TRBV30, with D possibly matching TRBD1 (5 bases). V was trimmed by 2 bases and J by 10 bases, leaving 12 bases between them. Germline V gene lookup returns CDR1 GTSNPN and CDR2 SVGIG (reference sequence). The CDR3 has 13 amino acids. CDR3 protein: CAWSLQVGSPLHF. CDR3 DNA: TGTGCCTGGAGTCTACAGGTTGGGTCACCCCTCCACTTT.

The chain employs TRBV19 and TRBJ2-2; D tentatively fits TRBD1 or TRBD2 (6 bases each). This CDR3 spans 13 amino acids. Trimming pared 9 bases from V and 7 bases from J, leaving 15 bases between. Germline loops: CDR1 LNHDA, CDR2 SQIVND (reference sequence). The CDR3 loop reads CASQPGGGGELFF. Written as DNA, the CDR3 is TGTGCCAGCCAGCCCGGGGGCGGCGGGGAGCTGTTTTTT.

V and J are TRBV10-3 and TRBJ2-7; 9 bases map to TRBD1. Unmatched junction bases numbered 9, after V lost 6 bases and J lost 6 bases. Germline V CDR1 and CDR2: ENHRY, SYGVKD. The CDR3 totals 14 residues. CDR3 coding DNA: TGTGCCATCAGGGGAGGGGGACAGGGCACCGAGCAGTACTTC. Its protein is CAIRGGGQGTEQYF.

This clone was observed a handful of times. V is TRBV11-3 and J is TRBJ1-6, with a tentative D call TRBD1 (5 bases). There are 13 residues in the CDR3. V dropped 2 bases and J dropped 8 bases, with 7 bases sitting between them. Germline V lookup: CDR1 SGHNT, CDR2 YENEEA. The CDR3 region is CASSLSRDSPLHF. The CDR3 DNA sequence: TGTGCCAGCAGCTTATCCAGGGATTCACCCCTCCACTTT.

This chain joins TRBV7-8 and TRBJ2-1; TRBD2 aligns across 10 bases. CDR1 SGHVS and CDR2 FQNEAQ come from the germline V gene. J was trimmed by 7 bases and V by 3 bases; bases with no gene match: 9. The CDR3 length is 16 residues. The CDR3 protein is CASSLGPSGGRNEQFF. CDR3 coding DNA: TGTGCCAGCAGCTTGGGACCTAGCGGGGGCCGAAATGAGCAGTTCTTC.

This clone was seen once. A read error may account for a junction end that differs from germline. This chain uses TRBV6-1 with TRBJ1-4; D remains unclear. Germline lookup yields CDR1 MNHNS and CDR2 SASEGT. The CDR3 is made up of 13 amino acids. The CDR3 coding sequence is TGTGCCAGCAGAGAAGCTCCCATTGAAAAACTGTTTTTT. Protein: CASREAPIEKLFF.

This chain connects TRBV24-1 to TRBJ1-2; D ambiguous. Between the trimmed V and J ends, which lost 5 bases and 0 bases, there was a span of 12 bases. CDR3 length equals 15 residues. CDR1 and CDR2 from the germline V gene are KGHDR and SFDVKD. The CDR3 DNA follows: TGTGCCACCAGTGCAAGGACGGCCGCTAACTATGGCTACACCTTC. It translates to CATSARTAANYGYTF.

The chain couples TRBV4-2 to TRBJ2-1, with 10 bases aligning to TRBD2. The CDR3 runs 19 residues. Looked up from germline, CDR1 is LGHNA and CDR2 is YNFKEQ. The trim removed 4 bases at V and 2 bases at J, leaving 14 bases unmatched. For the CDR3, the DNA is TGTGCCAGCAGCCTCCAACTAGCGGGGCGCGGAGGTACCTACAATGAGCAGTTCTTC. It is translated as CASSLQLAGRGGTYNEQFF.

V and J are TRBV2 and TRBJ2-7; D is unclear. Germline V gene sequence: CDR1 SNHLY, CDR2 FYNNEI. The CDR3 is made up of 14 amino acids. V gave up 7 bases and J gave up 4 bases, with 17 bases separating them. CDR3 amino acids: CASIRARNTYEQYF. The DNA for the CDR3 is TGTGCCAGCATCCGCGCGAGGAATACTTACGAGCAGTACTTC.